This TCR beta chain was sequenced in a study of blood T cell repertoires in COVID-19. For the study at large: There were acute and convalescent COVID-19 samples, and they came from the United States, Italy and Spain. Sample material is recorded as cDNA or gDNA derived from T cells, B-cell-depleted T cells, or PBMCs.

Germline V gene lookup returns CDR1 GTSNPN and CDR2 SVGIG (reference sequence). The CDR3 length is 14 residues. V was cut by 4 bases and J by 0 bases, with 12 bases left in between. The repertoire was sequenced with immunoSEQ multiplex PCR; TCRdb's copy has only in-frame clones and lacks some. The table shows roughly 280,000 clones, with 75% to 90% occurring only once. V and J are TRBV30 and TRBJ1-1, with TRBD1 as a possible D gene (6 bases). What was sequenced was peripheral blood. The sequence came from a woman aged 45-65 years who had recovered from COVID-19. The CDR3 DNA sequence: TGTGCCTGGAATTTTGGACAGTTGAACACTGAAGCTTTCTTT. Protein: CAWNFGQLNTEAFF. Full variable domain (outside the CDR3, taken from reference TRBV30 and TRBJ1-1): SQTIHQWPATLVQPVGSPLSLECTVEGTSNPNLYWYRQAAGRGLQLLFYSVGIGQISSEVPQNLSASRPQDRQFILSSKKLLLSDSGFYLCAWNFGQLNTEAFFGQGTRLTVV.